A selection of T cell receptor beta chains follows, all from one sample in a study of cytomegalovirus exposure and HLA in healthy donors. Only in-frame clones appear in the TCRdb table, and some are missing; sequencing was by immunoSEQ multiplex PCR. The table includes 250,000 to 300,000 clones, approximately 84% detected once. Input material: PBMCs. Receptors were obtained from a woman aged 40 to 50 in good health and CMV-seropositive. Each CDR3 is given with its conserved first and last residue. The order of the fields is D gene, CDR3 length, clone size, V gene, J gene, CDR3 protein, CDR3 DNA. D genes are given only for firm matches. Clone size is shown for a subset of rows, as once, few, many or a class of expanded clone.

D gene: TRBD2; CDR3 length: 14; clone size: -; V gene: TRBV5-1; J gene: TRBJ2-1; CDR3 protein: CASTSGTSGSGQFF; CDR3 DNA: TGCGCCAGCACCTCCGGGACTAGCGGGAGCGGGCAGTTCTTC
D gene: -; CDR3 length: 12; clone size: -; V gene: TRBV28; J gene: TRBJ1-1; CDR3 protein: CASSSLETEAFF; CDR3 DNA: TGTGCCAGCAGTTCCTTGGAGACTGAAGCTTTCTTT
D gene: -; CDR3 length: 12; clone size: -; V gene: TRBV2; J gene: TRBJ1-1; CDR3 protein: CASSEGGREAFF; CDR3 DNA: TGTGCCAGCAGTGAAGGAGGAAGGGAAGCTTTCTTT
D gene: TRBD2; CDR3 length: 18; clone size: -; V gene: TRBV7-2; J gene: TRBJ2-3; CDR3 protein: CASSLATGTSGNTDTQYF; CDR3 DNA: TGTGCCAGCAGCTTAGCGACCGGGACTAGCGGAAACACAGATACGCAGTATTTT
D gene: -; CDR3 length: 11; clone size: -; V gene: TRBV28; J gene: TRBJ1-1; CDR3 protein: CASLRRTEAFF; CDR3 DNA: TGTGCCAGCTTGAGGCGTACTGAAGCTTTCTTT
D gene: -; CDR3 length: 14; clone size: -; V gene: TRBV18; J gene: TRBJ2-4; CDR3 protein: CASSPQGGRNIQYF; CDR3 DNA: TGTGCCAGCTCACCACAGGGGGGGAGGAACATTCAGTACTTC
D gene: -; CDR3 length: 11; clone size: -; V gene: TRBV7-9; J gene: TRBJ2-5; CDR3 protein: CASSFETRCDF; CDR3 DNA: TGTGCCAGCAGCTTTGAGACTAGGTGCGACTTC
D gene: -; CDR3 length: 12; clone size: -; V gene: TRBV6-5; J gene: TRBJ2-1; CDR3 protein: CAIRDSYNEQFF; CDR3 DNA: TGTGCCATCCGGGACTCCTACAATGAGCAGTTCTTC
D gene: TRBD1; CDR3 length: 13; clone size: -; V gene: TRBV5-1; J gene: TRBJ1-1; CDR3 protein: CASSQGVNTEAFF; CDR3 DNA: TGCGCCAGCAGCCAGGGGGTGAACACTGAAGCTTTCTTT
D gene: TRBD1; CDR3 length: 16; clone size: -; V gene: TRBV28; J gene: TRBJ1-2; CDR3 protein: CASSFPDRGPCYGYTF; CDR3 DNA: TGTGCCAGCAGTTTCCCGGACAGGGGGCCGTGCTATGGCTACACCTTC
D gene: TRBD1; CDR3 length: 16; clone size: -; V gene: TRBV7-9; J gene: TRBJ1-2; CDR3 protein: CASSQQAGTGDYGYTF; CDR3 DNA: TGTGCCAGCAGCCAGCAAGCCGGGACAGGGGACTATGGCTACACCTTC
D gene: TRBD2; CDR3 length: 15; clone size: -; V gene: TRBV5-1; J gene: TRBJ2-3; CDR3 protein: CANSLASGPTDTQYF; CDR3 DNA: TGCGCCAACAGCTTGGCTAGCGGCCCCACAGATACGCAGTATTTT
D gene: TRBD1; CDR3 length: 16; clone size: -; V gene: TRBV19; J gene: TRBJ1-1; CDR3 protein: CATIRTGDMMNTEAFF; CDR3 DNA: TGTGCCACAATCAGGACAGGGGACATGATGAACACTGAAGCTTTCTTT
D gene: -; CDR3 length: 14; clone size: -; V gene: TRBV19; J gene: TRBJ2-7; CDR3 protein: CASTLTASPYEQYF; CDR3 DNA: TGTGCCAGTACCCTGACAGCCTCGCCCTACGAGCAGTACTTC
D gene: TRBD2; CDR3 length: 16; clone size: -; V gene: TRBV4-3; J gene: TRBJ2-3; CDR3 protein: CASSQAMGGSTDTQYF; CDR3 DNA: TGCGCCAGCAGCCAAGCCATGGGAGGGAGCACAGATACGCAGTATTTT
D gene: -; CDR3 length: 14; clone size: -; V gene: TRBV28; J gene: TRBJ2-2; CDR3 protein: CASRPPGSAGELFF; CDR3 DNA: TGTGCCAGCAGGCCACCAGGGTCGGCCGGGGAGCTGTTTTTT
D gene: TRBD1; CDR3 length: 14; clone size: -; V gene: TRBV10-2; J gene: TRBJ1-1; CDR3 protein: CASSSRQGVAEAFF; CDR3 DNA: TGCGCCAGCAGCTCCCGACAGGGGGTTGCTGAAGCTTTCTTT
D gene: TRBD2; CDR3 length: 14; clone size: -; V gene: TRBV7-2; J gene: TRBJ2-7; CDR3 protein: CASSLEGGPYEQYF; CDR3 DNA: TGTGCCAGCAGCTTGGAGGGAGGGCCCTACGAGCAGTACTTC
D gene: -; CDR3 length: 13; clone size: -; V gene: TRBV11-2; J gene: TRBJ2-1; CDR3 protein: CASSPQGPSGQFF; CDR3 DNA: TGTGCCAGCAGCCCACAGGGACCGTCCGGGCAGTTCTTC
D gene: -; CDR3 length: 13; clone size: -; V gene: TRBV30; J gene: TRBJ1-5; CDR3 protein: CAFDSYGNQPQHF; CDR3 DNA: TGTGCCTTCGACTCCTATGGCAATCAGCCCCAGCATTTT
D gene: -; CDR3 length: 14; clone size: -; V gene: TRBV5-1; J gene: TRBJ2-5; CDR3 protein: CASSLAPVKETQYF; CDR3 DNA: TGCGCCAGCAGCTTGGCTCCAGTGAAAGAGACCCAGTACTTC
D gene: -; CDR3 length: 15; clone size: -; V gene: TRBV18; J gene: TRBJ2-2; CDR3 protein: CASSPPAANTGELFF; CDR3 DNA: TGTGCCAGCTCACCACCGGCAGCGAACACCGGGGAGCTGTTTTTT
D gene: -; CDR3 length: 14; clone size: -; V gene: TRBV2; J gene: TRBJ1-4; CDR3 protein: CASTSGQGWEKLFF; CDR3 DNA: TGTGCCAGCACCTCGGGGCAGGGGTGGGAAAAACTGTTTTTT
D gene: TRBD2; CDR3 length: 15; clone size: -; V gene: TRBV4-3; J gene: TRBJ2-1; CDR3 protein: CASSQGAGGVNEQFF; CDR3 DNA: TGCGCCAGCAGCCAAGGTGCGGGAGGGGTTAATGAGCAGTTCTTC
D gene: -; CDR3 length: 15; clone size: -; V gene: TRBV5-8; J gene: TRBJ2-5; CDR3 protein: CASSPKTATQETQYF; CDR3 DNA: TGTGCCAGCAGCCCGAAAACAGCTACTCAAGAGACCCAGTACTTC
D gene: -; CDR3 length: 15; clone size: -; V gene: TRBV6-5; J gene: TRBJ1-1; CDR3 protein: CASSRLGLMNTEAFF; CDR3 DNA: TGTGCCAGCAGTCGACTAGGGCTAATGAACACTGAAGCTTTCTTT
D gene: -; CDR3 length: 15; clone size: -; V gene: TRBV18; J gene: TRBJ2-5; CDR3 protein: CASSPFEGARGTQYF; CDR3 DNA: TGTGCCAGCTCACCATTTGAAGGGGCAAGGGGGACCCAGTACTTC
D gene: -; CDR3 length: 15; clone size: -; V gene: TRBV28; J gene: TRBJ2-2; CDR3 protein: CASSPSSPNTGELFF; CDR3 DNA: TGTGCCAGCAGCCCTAGCAGTCCGAACACCGGGGAGCTGTTTTTT
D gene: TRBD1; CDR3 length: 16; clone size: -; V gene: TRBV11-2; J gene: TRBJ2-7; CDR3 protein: CASSGRGREGGGEQYF; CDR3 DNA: TGTGCCAGCAGCGGCCGGGGCAGGGAAGGGGGCGGCGAGCAGTACTTC
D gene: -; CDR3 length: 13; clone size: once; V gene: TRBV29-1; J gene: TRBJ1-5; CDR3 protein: CSVESGDNQPQHF; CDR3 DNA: TGCAGCGTTGAATCCGGGGACAATCAGCCCCAGCATTTT
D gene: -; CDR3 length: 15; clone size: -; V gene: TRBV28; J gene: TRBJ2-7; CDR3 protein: CATQSGAVSSYEQYF; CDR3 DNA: TGTGCCACCCAGTCTGGGGCTGTTAGCTCCTACGAGCAGTACTTC
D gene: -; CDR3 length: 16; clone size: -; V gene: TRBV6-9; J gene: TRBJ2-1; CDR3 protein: CASSLVRLQNYNEQFF; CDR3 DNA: TGTGCCAGCAGTTTAGTTCGGCTACAGAACTACAATGAGCAGTTCTTC
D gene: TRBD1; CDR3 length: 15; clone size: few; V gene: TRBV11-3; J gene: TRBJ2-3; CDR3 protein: CASSVTGARTDTQYF; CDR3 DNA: TGTGCCAGCAGCGTCACAGGGGCCCGCACAGATACGCAGTATTTT
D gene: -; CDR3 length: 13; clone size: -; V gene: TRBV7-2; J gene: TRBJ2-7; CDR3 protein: CASSLTRSYEQYF; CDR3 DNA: TGTGCCAGCAGCTTAACGAGGTCCTACGAGCAGTACTTC
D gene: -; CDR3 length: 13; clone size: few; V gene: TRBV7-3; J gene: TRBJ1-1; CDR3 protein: CASSLNRGGGAFF; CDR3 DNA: TGTGCCAGCAGCTTAAATCGGGGAGGAGGGGCTTTCTTT
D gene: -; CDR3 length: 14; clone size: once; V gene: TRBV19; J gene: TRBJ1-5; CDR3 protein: CASSIVGAGQPQHF; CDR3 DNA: TGTGCCAGTAGTATAGTGGGGGCCGGTCAGCCCCAGCATTTT
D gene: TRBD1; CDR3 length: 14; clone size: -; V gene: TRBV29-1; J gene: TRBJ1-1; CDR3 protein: CSVRRQGSNTEAFF; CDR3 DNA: TGCAGCGTACGACGACAGGGTTCGAACACTGAAGCTTTCTTT
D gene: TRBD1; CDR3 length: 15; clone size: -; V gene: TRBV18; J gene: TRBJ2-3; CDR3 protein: CASSRDRSSTDTQYF; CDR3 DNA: TGTGCCAGCTCCAGGGACAGGTCTAGCACAGATACGCAGTATTTT
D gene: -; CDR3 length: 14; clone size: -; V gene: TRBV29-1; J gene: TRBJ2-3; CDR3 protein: CSVEELTSTDTQYF; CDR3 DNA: TGCAGCGTTGAAGAGTTAACAAGCACAGATACGCAGTATTTT
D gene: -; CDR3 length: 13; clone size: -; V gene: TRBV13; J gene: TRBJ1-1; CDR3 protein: CASSLAGFAEAFF; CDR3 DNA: TGTGCCAGCAGCTTAGCGGGGTTCGCTGAAGCTTTCTTT
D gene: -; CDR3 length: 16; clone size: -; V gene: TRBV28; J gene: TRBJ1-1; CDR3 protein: CASSSPRTAMNTEAFF; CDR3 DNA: TGTGCCAGCAGTTCCCCCCGGACAGCCATGAACACTGAAGCTTTCTTT
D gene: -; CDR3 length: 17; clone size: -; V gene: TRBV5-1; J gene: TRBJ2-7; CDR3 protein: CASSLTQGGLSLYEQYF; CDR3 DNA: TGCGCCAGCAGCTTGACCCAGGGGGGCTTAAGTCTCTACGAGCAGTACTTC
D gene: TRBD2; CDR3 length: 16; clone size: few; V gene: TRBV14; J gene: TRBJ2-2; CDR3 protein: CASSLLGGRDTGELFF; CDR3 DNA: TGTGCCAGCAGCCTTCTGGGCGGGAGAGACACCGGGGAGCTGTTTTTT
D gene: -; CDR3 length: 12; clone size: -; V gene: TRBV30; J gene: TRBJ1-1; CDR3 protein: CAWSQRAAEAFF; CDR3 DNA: TGTGCCTGGAGTCAGCGGGCTGCTGAAGCTTTCTTT
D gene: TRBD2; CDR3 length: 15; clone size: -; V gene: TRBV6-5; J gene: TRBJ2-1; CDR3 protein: CASNSLAGVFNEQFF; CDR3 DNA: TGTGCCAGCAATTCACTAGCGGGGGTGTTCAATGAGCAGTTCTTC
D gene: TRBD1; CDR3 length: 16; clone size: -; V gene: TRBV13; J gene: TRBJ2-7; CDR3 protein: CASTTSRVDRGPEQYF; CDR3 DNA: TGTGCCAGCACAACATCCAGGGTTGACAGGGGGCCCGAGCAGTACTTC